This T cell receptor beta chain was captured by sequencing in a study of Ad26.COV2.S vaccination and SARS-CoV-2 variants. About the study: Donor was assigned to the Ad26.COV2.S arm of trial COV1001. The study gave Ad26.COV2.S intramuscularly, once or twice 56 days apart.

Libraries were prepared by immunoSEQ multiplex PCR; TCRdb keeps only in-frame clonotypes and omits some of them. The table has around 300,000 clones, approximately 90% seen once. The CDR3 is 17 amino acids. The V end was cut by 5 bases, the J end by 4 bases, with 20 bases between. The germline V gene encodes CDR1 LNHDA and CDR2 SQIVND (reference sequence). As for this clone: The antigen remains unidentified.

Treatment: roughly 18 received Ad26.COV2.S at low or high dose, single or two shots; roughly five received placebo; per-sample allocation not given. Samples analyzed were those drawn on day 63 after the first vaccine or placebo injection. General observations from the study: Substantial breadth was reported for post-vaccination spike-specific CD8+ and CD4+ T cells. Using TCR breadth and depth analyses may have led to underestimated total T cell responses.

The rearrangement uses TRBV19 and TRBJ2-2; D call uncertain. Sequences were derived from peripheral blood, sampled in a trial of Ad26.COV2.S vaccine versus placebo. The receptor's source is a person aged 18 to 65 who received the Ad26.COV2.S COVID-19 vaccine or a placebo. The CDR3 region has the DNA TGTGCCAGTAGTTTCGCCCTAGGTCAGGAGCCCACCGGGGAGCTGTTTTTT. It specifies CASSFALGQEPTGELFF. Combining the CDR3 with reference TRBV19 and TRBJ2-2 gives the whole variable domain DGGITQSPKYLFRKEGQNVTLSCEQNLNHDAMYWYRQDPGQGLRLIYYSQIVNDFQKGDIAEGYSVSREKKESFPLTVTSAQKNPTAFYLCASSFALGQEPTGELFFGEGSRLTVL.